What follows are 17 T cell receptor beta chains derived from one specimen sequenced in a study of T-cell memory formation after mild COVID-19. TCRdb reanalysed the 5' RACE reads using MiXCR and keeps one entry per CDR3 protein. The data hold 450,000 to 700,000 distinct CDR3 sequences, with roughly 18% observed a single time. The sequenced sample consisted of PBMCs or a T cell subset sorted from them (not recorded which). All receptors come from an adult woman who had mild COVID-19 (a few samples of this study predate the infection). Cell type and time point are not known.

There are many counts of this clonotype. This chain uses TRBV24-1 with TRBJ2-7, with TRBD1 as a possible D gene (5 bases). The CDR3 consists of 13 residues. Germline values: CDR1 KGHDR, CDR2 SFDVKD. With 4 bases removed from V and 6 bases from J, the gap between germline ends came to 12 bases. CDR3 region: CATSDHRSGEQYF. The CDR3 nucleotides are TGTGCCACCAGTGACCACAGGTCCGGCGAGCAGTACTTC.

This clonotype came up many times. The J gene is TRBJ2-5, the V gene TRBV7-2; D may be TRBD1 (6 bases). Germline-derived CDR1 and CDR2 are SGHTA and FQGNSA. The V and J ends lost 5 bases and 4 bases respectively, with 11 bases between them. The CDR3 is made up of 13 amino acids. The CDR3 coding sequence is TGTGCCAGCAGCCCCTCCAGGGGAGAGACCCAGTACTTC. Its protein is CASSPSRGETQYF.

A few counts support this clonotype. V and J are TRBV12-3 or TRBV12-4 and TRBJ1-1; the D gene is possibly TRBD1 (6 bases). The CDR3 loop spans 15 amino acids. Trimming stripped 5 bases from V and 3 bases from J, with 16 bases between. This CDR3 reads CASSPIGGRDTEAFF. CDR3 bases: TGTGCCAGCAGTCCAATCGGGGGCAGGGACACTGAAGCTTTCTTT.

In DNA, the CDR3 is TGTGCCAGCAGATACCTGGTGGGACTAGCGGGAGGCTCTGGGGCCAACGTCCTGACTTTC. Translated: CASRYLVGLAGGSGANVLTF. V is TRBV6-1 and J is TRBJ2-6; 15 nucleotides match TRBD2. Germline CDR1 is MNHNS and CDR2 is SASEGT. The CDR3 length is 20 residues. With V trimmed by 6 bases and J by 0 bases, 9 bases remained unmatched.

This chain connects TRBV7-9 to TRBJ2-7; 8 bases are a match to TRBD1. In germline, CDR1 is SEHNR, CDR2 FQNEAQ (reference sequence). J lost 6 bases, V lost 7 bases, and 11 bases had no gene match. The CDR3 covers 14 residues. The CDR3 protein is CASNGTGDTGEQYF. The CDR3 DNA reads as TGTGCCAGCAACGGGACAGGAGACACGGGCGAGCAGTACTTC.

This clonotype was recorded a few times. This chain joins TRBV4-2 and TRBJ1-6; the match to TRBD1 covers 9 bases. Per the germline V gene, CDR1 is LGHNA and CDR2 is YNFKEQ. CDR3 length: 15 residues. Trimming removed 4 bases from V and 10 bases from J; junction bases left unmatched: 8. Here the CDR3 reads CASSRRDRDGSPLHF. For the CDR3, the DNA is TGTGCCAGCAGCCGCCGGGACAGGGATGGATCACCCCTCCACTTT.

This clonotype was seen more than once but under ten times. The chain carries TRBV3-1 and TRBJ2-5; 11 bases fit TRBD2. This CDR3 is built from 18 residues. The J segment lost 5 bases and the V segment lost 0 bases, leaving 11 bases of the junction unmatched. Germline V gene data show CDR1 as LGHDT and CDR2 as YNNKEL (reference sequence). This chain's CDR3 is CASSQDSLAGALGETQYF. For the CDR3, the DNA is TGTGCCAGCAGCCAAGATTCACTAGCGGGGGCCCTGGGCGAGACCCAGTACTTC.

The chain employs TRBV29-1 and TRBJ1-5, with a tentative D call TRBD1 (6 bases). The CDR3 length is 13 residues. Germline loops: CDR1 SQVTM, CDR2 ANQGSEA. The CDR3 bases are TGCGCAGCGAACGAGGGGGGATATCAGCCCCAGCATTTT. Its protein product is CAANEGGYQPQHF.

CDR3 nucleotides: TGCAGCGTTGGAGGAGGCAGGTCGGACTATGGCTACACCTTC. Translation gives CSVGGGRSDYGYTF. V and J are TRBV29-1 and TRBJ1-2; D uncertain. Germline values: CDR1 SQVTM, CDR2 ANQGSEA. This CDR3 comprises 14 residues. Trimming shortened V by 4 bases and J by 3 bases, and 15 bases separated the two germline ends.

CDR3 sequence: CASSLGFSFYNEQFF. Written as DNA, the CDR3 is TGTGCCAGCAGCTTAGGTTTTAGCTTCTACAATGAGCAGTTCTTC. The chain joins TRBV11-3 to TRBJ2-1; no reliable D call. CDR1 is SGHNT, CDR2 YENEEA, per germline. Trimming removed 1 base from V and 3 bases from J, with 10 bases in between. This CDR3 comprises 15 residues.

This clonotype was seen a few times. V and J are TRBV30 and TRBJ1-5; no clear D. Germline loops: CDR1 GTSNPN, CDR2 SVGIG (reference sequence). Trimming shortened V by 0 bases and J by 3 bases, and 6 bases separated the two germline ends. This CDR3 is 13 amino acids long. The CDR3: CAWSVLPNQPQHF. In DNA form, the CDR3 reads TGTGCCTGGAGTGTACTACCCAATCAGCCCCAGCATTTT.

The rearrangement links TRBV10-3 to TRBJ2-3, with D perhaps assigned TRBD1 or TRBD2 (5 bases each). CDR1 ENHRY and CDR2 SYGVKD come from the germline V gene. The V and J ends lost 8 bases and 6 bases respectively, with 15 bases between them. This CDR3 has 13 amino acids. CDR3 DNA: TGTGCCATCTCGGGACCTATTCAGGATACGCAGTATTTT. Residues: CAISGPIQDTQYF.

The chain combines TRBV11-2 with TRBJ2-1; D is undetermined. Per the germline V gene, CDR1 is SGHAT and CDR2 is FQNNGV. V shed 0 bases and J shed 9 bases, with 12 bases lying between them. The CDR3 totals 14 residues. CDR3 sequence (DNA): TGTGCCAGCAGCTTAGATTTGGACGTCAGTGAGCAGTTCTTC. Translated: CASSLDLDVSEQFF.

V usage is TRBV4-1 and J usage is TRBJ2-4; D possibly matches TRBD1 or TRBD2 (5 bases each). Germline V lookup: CDR1 MGHRA, CDR2 YSYEKL. Trimming removed 1 base at V and 5 bases at J, with 15 bases between. The CDR3 covers 16 residues. CDR3 in DNA: TGCGCCAGCAGCCAAGGGGGACGCAGATTCGAAAACATTCAGTACTTC. As protein: CASSQGGRRFENIQYF.

This clonotype was observed a few times. The chain has TRBV4-2 and TRBJ2-1; the match to TRBD2 covers 12 bases. Looked up from germline, CDR1 is LGHNA and CDR2 is YNFKEQ. CDR3 length: 15 amino acids. V shed 0 bases and J 13 bases; nucleotides not matched to a gene: 7. The CDR3: CASSQDPTSGSSQFF. In DNA, the CDR3 is TGTGCCAGCAGCCAAGACCCGACTAGCGGGAGTAGTCAGTTCTTC.

This clonotype was detected only a few times. The chain has TRBV24-1 and TRBJ2-5; D uncertain. The V gene's germline CDR1 is KGHDR and CDR2 SFDVKD. This CDR3 is built from 16 residues. V was shortened by 1 base and J by 1 base, with 12 bases between the two germline ends. CDR3 sequence: CATSDFAAALQETQYF. In DNA form, the CDR3 reads TGTGCCACCAGTGATTTTGCGGCGGCTCTCCAAGAGACCCAGTACTTC.

The gene calls are TRBV29-1 and TRBJ1-4, with 7 bases lining up with TRBD1. The J segment lost 2 bases and the V segment lost 4 bases, leaving 4 bases of the junction unmatched. Germline CDR1 is SQVTM and CDR2 is ANQGSEA. The CDR3 consists of 14 residues. CDR3 coding DNA: TGCAGCGTTGTAGGGGGCGATACTAATGAAAAACTGTTTTTT. Translated, it gives CSVVGGDTNEKLFF.